This entry describes one T cell receptor beta chain. Its antigen is still unknown. Per-nucleotide qualities are absent, and no much larger clonotype sits a single base away. Using the deep immunoSEQ assay, TCR CDR3 regions were amplified from genomic DNA by multiplex PCR. For each cell subset, the extracted genomic DNA was distributed evenly across all wells of several immunoSEQ 96-well plates, and each plate served as one replicate. For sorted subsets, each replicate PCR was loaded with approximately 190 ng genomic DNA, equivalent to approximately 33,000 T cell genomes. The purified libraries were quantified using a Qubit 3.0 fluorometer, sized with a Bioanalyzer 2100, and then quantified again using the KAPA Library Quantification kit. Every immunoSEQ 96-well plate was sequenced on a dedicated single-read 150-cycle Illumina NextSeq 550 flow cell. The study's own analysis went as follows. Because the immunoSEQ output included only junctional sequences and no quality scores, the filtering could not be the same as the filtering used for full-length reads. To assign V/J genes and CDR3, sequences were annotated against IMGT germline references using PyIR, a Python wrapper for IgBLAST v1.9. Reads were filtered out if the reads had weak V/J assignments (E-value above 1e-6), no CDR3, stop codons, out-of-frame junctions, or ambiguous translated residues. V3J clonotypes were defined as sequences sharing the same inferred V gene, J gene, and CDR3 amino acid sequence. Percentage overlap between repertoires was computed as shared unique clonotypes divided by the size of the smaller repertoire. RTK rarefaction, the Chao1 estimator, and Recon v2.1 estimates of unobserved clonotypes were used to assess repertoire richness. Generation probabilities for all TCRbeta clonotypes obtained by the gDNA method from a handful of donors were computed using OLGA. TCRdb carries this immuneACCESS record with in-frame sequences only. Its versions omit some clonotypes, under half of them owing to an unresolved V gene in the studies checked, with the rest unexplained. D and trimming come from the DNA, and the V and J calls and clone size come from that table. For this sample the table gives 980,000 or so clones, of which 76% were detected only once. Approximately 1.5% of the sample is held by the ten biggest clonotypes.

The data were taken from a study of shared clonotypes between healthy human individuals (TCRdb year 2020). At the level of the whole study: The cohort included three men and a couple of women between 18 and 49 years of age. For each donor, CD4 naive and CD4 memory were each given three plates, CD8 naive was given two plates, and CD8 memory was given one plate. To estimate repertoire size and how much clonotypes are shared between individuals, the study performed deep sequencing of blood TCR repertoires from roughly five healthy adults. Libraries were prepared and TCR repertoires were sequenced by different laboratories using diverse techniques, in order to increase sequencing depth and limit assay-specific biases. Between about 0.94 and 8.9 billion PBMCs per donor were obtained by leukapheresis.

CDR1 and CDR2, looked up from the germline V gene, are MNHNS and SASEGT. The V and J ends are trimmed by 5 bases and 6 bases, leaving 10 bases between them. The CDR3 numbers 12 residues from cysteine through phenylalanine. Only the CDR3 DNA stays, 36 bases, in frame from base 1. Summary of the overall study and its limitations: Compared with non-shared clonotypes, clonotypes shared by all four sorted-subset donors had higher generation probabilities. Pairwise subsampling led to the expectation that sequencing depth would affect the degree of clonotype sharing among donors. Only blood was sampled, and tissue TCR repertoires likely differ from those in blood. Even with the large sequencing depth, rarefaction of the sorted-subset datasets indicated that sequencing was incomplete. Naive subsets generally had larger estimated clonotype richness than memory subsets. The genetic and exposure-history diversity represented was limited by the small number of donors. Sharing across a few donors was observed for approximately 5% of naive CD4, over 3% of naive CD8, 2% to 2.5% of memory CD4, and around 0.44% of memory CD8 clonotypes.

Donors were healthy HIV-negative adults with no recently reported acute infections or vaccinations. Every donor was a Caucasian adult living in Nashville, Tennessee, USA. CD4+ T cells were enriched through magnetic negative selection, after which naive cells were positively selected on CD45RA and the remaining negative fraction served as the memory subset. Blood was obtained by leukapheresis, after which PBMCs were separated by Ficoll-Histopaque density gradient centrifugation and cryopreserved in liquid nitrogen vapor phase. Purity and quantity of every magnetically sorted T cell population were checked by analytical flow cytometry. From each sorted fraction, genomic DNA was isolated and quantified by UV absorbance on a Nanodrop 2000c.

The sequenced material came from memory CD4+ T cells sorted from blood. This specimen's cell subset or site label, interpreted: CD45RA-negative fraction. The sequence is built from TRBV6-1 and TRBJ1-1; the D gene assignment is ambiguous. The sequence was collected from a young man in good health. The CDR3 reads as follows: CASSRSGAEAFF. The base sequence is TGTGCCAGCAGTAGATCAGGAGCTGAAGCTTTCTTT.